Presented here are 5 T cell receptor beta chains from one specimen sequenced in a study of T cell repertoires in cytomegalovirus infection. TCRdb re-derived calls from the reads in MiXCR, one entry per CDR3 protein. The table records about 340,000 distinct CDR3 sequences, under 35% of them present only once. Their specific antigens are unknown. The specimen comprised cultured PBMCs, sampled from culture after CMV antigen stimulation. These receptors all stem from a human donor in good health (CMV status not recorded). Some clones in this sample may be carry-over from other donors' samples.

The chain links TRBV20-1 to TRBJ1-2, with a tentative D call TRBD1 (6 bases). V shed 6 bases and J shed 2 bases, with 19 bases lying between them. This CDR3 has 15 residues. Germline CDR1 and CDR2: DFQATT and SNEGSKA (reference sequence). The CDR3 DNA is TGCAGTGCCACGAAACCGATCACAGGGAACTATGGCTACACCTTC. Amino acid sequence: CSATKPITGNYGYTF.

CDR3: CASGDGANEKLFF. CDR3 nucleotide sequence: TGTGCCAGCGGGGACGGCGCTAATGAAAAACTGTTTTTT. This chain links TRBV19 with TRBJ1-4; weak D call: TRBD1 (5 bases). From germline, CDR1 is LNHDA and CDR2 SQIVND (reference sequence). This CDR3 has 13 amino acids. The V and J ends lost 9 bases and 3 bases respectively, with 11 bases between them.

The V call is TRBV3-1, the J call TRBJ2-1; 8 bases align to TRBD2. With V trimmed by 2 bases and J by 6 bases, 3 bases remained unmatched. Looked up from germline, CDR1 is LGHDT and CDR2 is YNNKEL (reference sequence). The CDR3 has 14 residues. CDR3 region: CASSQRAGGNEQFF. The CDR3 nucleotides read TGTGCCAGCAGCCAAAGGGCGGGAGGCAATGAGCAGTTCTTC.

The chain links TRBV24-1 to TRBJ2-1, with D tentatively TRBD2 (6 bases). CDR1 and CDR2 from the germline V gene are KGHDR and SFDVKD. The CDR3 covers 13 residues. Trimming cost V 9 bases and J 5 bases, with 13 bases left between them. The CDR3 region has the DNA TGTGCCACCGGAGAGCGGGCCAACAATGAGCAGTTCTTC. Amino acids: CATGERANNEQFF.

V and J are TRBV7-6 and TRBJ2-7; weak D call: TRBD1 (6 bases). Germline assignment: CDR1 SGHVS and CDR2 FNYEAQ. There are 15 residues in the CDR3. V gave up 5 bases and J gave up 0 bases, with 14 bases separating them. The CDR3 loop reads CASSAQGPRSYEQYF. The CDR3 DNA reads TGTGCCAGCAGCGCGCAGGGGCCCCGCTCCTACGAGCAGTACTTC.